This TCR beta chain was profiled in a study of blood T cell repertoires in COVID-19. Turning to the study itself: Sample material is recorded as cDNA or gDNA derived from T cells, B-cell-depleted T cells, or PBMCs.

Profiled with immunoSEQ multiplex PCR; TCRdb holds only in-frame clones, not every one. The sample shows about 190,000 clones, around 83% of them seen only once. The ends were cut back, 2 bases at V and 3 bases at J, with 8 bases in the middle. Germline V lookup: CDR1 MNHEY, CDR2 SVGEGT. The CDR3 contains 13 residues. Sequences were obtained from peripheral blood. The chain combines TRBV6-2 or TRBV6-3 with TRBJ2-7, with a tentative D call TRBD1 (6 bases). This clonotype originated in a woman aged 35 to 49 with acute or convalescent COVID-19. The CDR3 DNA reads as TGTGCCAGCAGTTACCAACAGGGCTACGAGCAGTACTTC. Residues: CASSYQQGYEQYF.